One T cell receptor beta chain is described in this entry. V lost 8 bases to trimming and J lost 2 bases, with 18 bases between them. CDR3 length: 15 residues. Germline loops: CDR1 SNHLY, CDR2 FYNNEI. RNA served as the template for amplifying TCR beta CDR3 regions. Second-round multiplex PCR came after a first-round RT-PCR that employed HTBI primers. MiXCR, applied by TCRdb to the multiplex PCR reads, yields one record per CDR3 protein. The data show roughly 350,000 distinct CDR3 sequences, about a sixth seen once. These data come from a study of Graves' ophthalmopathy and Graves' hyperthyroidism. The overall study: Investigators collected peripheral blood at initial diagnosis, before any treatment was given.

Sequencing was done on a sample of peripheral blood. V usage is TRBV2 and J usage is TRBJ1-1; D gene unclear. This sequence was found in an adult woman with stable Graves' hyperthyroidism. The CDR3 spells CASFFASHANTEAFF. In DNA, the CDR3 is TGTGCCAGCTTTTTCGCGTCCCATGCAAACACTGAAGCTTTCTTT.